The rows below give T cell receptor beta chains drawn from one sample of a study of blood T cells in healthy people across ages. TCRdb re-derived calls from the 5' RACE reads in MiXCR, one entry per CDR3 protein. The top ten hold roughly 24% of the sample, which has 780,000 or so distinct CDR3 sequences, just over 55% seen once. The sequencing input was blood. Receptors were obtained from a man aged 35 to 55 in good health. CDR3s include the opening cysteine and the closing phenylalanine or tryptophan. The D gene is left open where the match is weak. Not every row has a clone size; where given, it reads once, few, many or a size class.

TRBV27 | many | NA | CASFLEPYIWPETQYF
TRBV4-2 | NA | NA | CASSQDAGAYGYTF
TRBV7-9 | few | TRBD2 | CASSFMIAGPTGANVLTF
TRBV5-5 | few | NA | CASSLSWTENYGYTF
TRBV25-1 | NA | NA | CASSEGGNRVTPLHF
TRBV14 | NA | NA | CASRLRGGSSYEQYF
TRBV20-1 | NA | NA | CSARDRRITNEKLFF
TRBV2 | NA | NA | CASSGVVYNEQFF
TRBV5-6 | NA | TRBD1 | CASSQIGTGSGGYTF
TRBV29-1 | few | NA | CSVGQAYNEQFF
TRBV4-3 | few | NA | CASSHGTDPTRYEQYF
TRBV20-1 | NA | TRBD2 | CSATAGLAGAYMSTDTQYF
TRBV25-1 | NA | NA | CASRTPMGNEQFF
TRBV7-2 | few | NA | CASSPEAGYGYEQYF
TRBV6-5 | NA | NA | CASRNTQGSNQPQHF
TRBV9 | few | NA | CASSESSRETQYF
TRBV7-6 | once | NA | CASSLGVLPDQETQYF
TRBV6-6 | NA | NA | CASSYSSGITF
TRBV7-3 | few | TRBD1 | CASSPRQGAGEQYF
TRBV2 | NA | NA | CASRSPWRSGITRDTQYF
TRBV29-1 | few | NA | CSVESYQYEQYF
TRBV30 | NA | NA | CAWSVKDTQYF
TRBV5-5 | NA | NA | CASSLDGWGGQPQHF
TRBV5-1 | NA | NA | CASSPGGQGTEAFF
TRBV20-1 | NA | NA | CSARDFGGEGSNQPQHF
TRBV18 | once | NA | CASSPAADRGEKLFF